Following are 5 T cell receptor beta chains from one sample sequenced in a study of radiation and T cells in renal cell carcinoma. The time point is: blood 2 weeks post-SBRT. The sample's treatment: 15 Gy SBRT to primary tumor, nephrectomy 4 weeks later. Repertoires were generated with immunoSEQ multiplex PCR, while TCRdb's copy carries only in-frame clones and drops some. The repertoire consists of 100,000 to 150,000 clones, with more than 75% occurring once and the leading ten covering over 4.5%. The sequences come from blood, collected from a patient whose treatment included radiotherapy and nephrectomy. The receptors derive from a woman in her 70s with renal cell carcinoma.

The V gene is TRBV27, the J gene TRBJ2-7, with 7 bases lining up with TRBD1. Germline V gene sequence: CDR1 MNHEY, CDR2 SMNVEV (reference sequence). V lost 7 bases, J lost 5 bases, and 14 bases stayed unmatched. The CDR3 sequence is 15 residues long. CDR3 protein: CASTSYKTGLDEQYF. DNA for the CDR3: TGTGCCAGCACCTCATATAAGACAGGGCTGGACGAGCAGTACTTC.

This CDR3 reads CASSLRQGNQPQHF. DNA of the CDR3: TGTGCCAGCAGTTTGCGACAGGGCAATCAGCCCCAGCATTTT. The rearrangement joins TRBV28 to TRBJ1-5; a possible D gene is TRBD1 (6 bases). The CDR3 has 14 amino acids. CDR1 is MDHEN, CDR2 SYDVKM, per germline. The ends were cut back, 3 bases at V and 2 bases at J, with 8 bases in the middle.

This clone has more than one count but fewer than ten. The gene calls are TRBV9 and TRBJ1-1; no clear D. Trimming left V 0 bases short and J 7 bases short, with 10 bases between. This CDR3 comprises 13 residues. Germline assignment: CDR1 SGDLS and CDR2 YYNGEE. The CDR3 nucleotides are TGTGCCAGCAGCGTAGCTTTGGAAAATGAAGCTTTCTTT. Its protein is CASSVALENEAFF.

This sequence joins TRBV6-6 and TRBJ2-1; 10 bases line up with TRBD1. Germline V lookup: CDR1 MNHNY, CDR2 SVGAGI (reference sequence). V lost 8 bases, J lost 8 bases, and 6 bases stayed unmatched. The CDR3 contains 13 residues. CDR3 DNA: TGTGCCAGCGGAGACAGGGGGCCGGATGAGCAGTTCTTC. Amino acid sequence: CASGDRGPDEQFF.

J is TRBJ1-1 and V is TRBV7-2; D gene unclear. V gave up 7 bases and J gave up 2 bases, with 14 bases separating them. The CDR3 has 14 residues. CDR1 SGHTA and CDR2 FQGNSA come from the germline V gene. As DNA, the CDR3 is TGTGCCAGCACCACGGGCAAGCGAAACACTGAAGCTTTCTTT. Its protein product is CASTTGKRNTEAFF.